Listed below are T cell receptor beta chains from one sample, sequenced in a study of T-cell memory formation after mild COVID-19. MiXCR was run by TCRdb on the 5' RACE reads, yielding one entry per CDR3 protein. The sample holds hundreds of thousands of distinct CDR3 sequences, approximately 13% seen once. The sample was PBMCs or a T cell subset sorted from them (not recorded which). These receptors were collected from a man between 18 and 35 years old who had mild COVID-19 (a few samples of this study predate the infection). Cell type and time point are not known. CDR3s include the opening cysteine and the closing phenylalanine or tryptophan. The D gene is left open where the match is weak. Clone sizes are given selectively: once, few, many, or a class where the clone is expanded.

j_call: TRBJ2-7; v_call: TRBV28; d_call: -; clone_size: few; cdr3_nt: TGTGCCAGCAGTTTAAGTCGAGGGTTCTACGAGCAGTACTTC; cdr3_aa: CASSLSRGFYEQYF
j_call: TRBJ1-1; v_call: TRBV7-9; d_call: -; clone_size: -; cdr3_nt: TGTGCCAGCAGCTTAGCAACTCGGGCGACTGAAGCTTTCTTT; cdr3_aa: CASSLATRATEAFF
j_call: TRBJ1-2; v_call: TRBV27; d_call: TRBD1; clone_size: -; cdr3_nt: TGTGCCAGCAGACAGGGGAGCTATGGCTACACCTTC; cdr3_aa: CASRQGSYGYTF
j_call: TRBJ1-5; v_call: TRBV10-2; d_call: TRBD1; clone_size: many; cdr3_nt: TGCGCCAGCAGTGGACAGGGCCACAATCAGCCCCAGCATTTT; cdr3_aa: CASSGQGHNQPQHF
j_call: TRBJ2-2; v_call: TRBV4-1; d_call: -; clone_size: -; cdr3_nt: TGCGCCAGCAGCCAAATTCCCGGGCGAGGCACCGGGGAGCTGTTTTTT; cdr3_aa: CASSQIPGRGTGELFF
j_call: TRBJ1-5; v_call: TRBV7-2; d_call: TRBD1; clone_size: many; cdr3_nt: TGTGCCAGCAGCTCGTACAGGGGTTCGAGCAATCAGCCCCAGCATTTT; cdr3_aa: CASSSYRGSSNQPQHF
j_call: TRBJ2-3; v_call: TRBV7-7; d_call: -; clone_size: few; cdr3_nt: TGTGCTAGCAGCTGGGACCCCTCGGCAGATACGCAGTATTTT; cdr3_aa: CASSWDPSADTQYF
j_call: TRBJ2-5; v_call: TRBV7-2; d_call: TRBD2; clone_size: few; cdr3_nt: TGTGCCAGCAGCTTCGGGCTAGCGGACCAAGAGACCCAGTACTTC; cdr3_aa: CASSFGLADQETQYF
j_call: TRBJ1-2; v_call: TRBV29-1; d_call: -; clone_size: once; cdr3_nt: TGCAGCGTTGAAGATCATAGATATGGCTACACCTTC; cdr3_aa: CSVEDHRYGYTF
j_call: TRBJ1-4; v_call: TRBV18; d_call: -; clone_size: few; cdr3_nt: TGTGCCAGCTCCCAAATGGGGGGTGCAACTAATGAAAAACTGTTTTTT; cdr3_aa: CASSQMGGATNEKLFF
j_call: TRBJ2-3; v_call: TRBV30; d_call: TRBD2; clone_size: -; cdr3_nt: TGTGCCTGGAGTGTCGGGGGGGCGTATACGCAGTATTTT; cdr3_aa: CAWSVGGAYTQYF
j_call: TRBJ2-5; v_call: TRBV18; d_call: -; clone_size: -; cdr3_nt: TGTGCCAGCTCTATCCGACAGCAAGAGACCCAGTACTTC; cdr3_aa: CASSIRQQETQYF
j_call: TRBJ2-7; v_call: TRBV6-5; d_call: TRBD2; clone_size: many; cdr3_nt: TGTGCCAGCAGTCGTCGAACCGGGGGGGCCGAGGACTACGAGCAGTACTTC; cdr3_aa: CASSRRTGGAEDYEQYF
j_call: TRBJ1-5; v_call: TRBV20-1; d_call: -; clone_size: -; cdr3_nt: TGCAGTGCTAGTGTCCCCTATAGCAATCAGCCCCAGCATTTT; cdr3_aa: CSASVPYSNQPQHF
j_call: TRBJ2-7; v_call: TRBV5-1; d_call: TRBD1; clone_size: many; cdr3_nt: TGCGCCAGCAGCTTCGGGACAGGGGCCTACGAGCAGTACTTC; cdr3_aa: CASSFGTGAYEQYF
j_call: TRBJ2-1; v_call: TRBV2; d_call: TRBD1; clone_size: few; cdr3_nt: TGTGCCAGCAGTGAAGCGCAATACAGGGGGAATGAGCAGTTCTTC; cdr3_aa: CASSEAQYRGNEQFF
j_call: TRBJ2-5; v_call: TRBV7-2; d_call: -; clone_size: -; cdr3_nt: TGTGCCAGCAGCTTAGATGGGAAGACCCAGTACTTC; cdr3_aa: CASSLDGKTQYF
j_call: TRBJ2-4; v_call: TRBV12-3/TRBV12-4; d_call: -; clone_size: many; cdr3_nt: TGTGCCAGCAGTTGGACAGCTTTCAAAAACATTCAGTACTTC; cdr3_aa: CASSWTAFKNIQYF
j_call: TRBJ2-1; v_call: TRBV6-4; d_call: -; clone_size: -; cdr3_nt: TGTGCCAGCAGTGACTCGGCCAAGGGGGGGTACAATGAGCAGTTCTTC; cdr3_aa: CASSDSAKGGYNEQFF
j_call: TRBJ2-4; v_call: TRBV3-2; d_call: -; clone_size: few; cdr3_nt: TGTGCCAGCAGCCCAGGACAGGGCCTAGCCAAAAACATTCAGTACTTC; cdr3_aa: CASSPGQGLAKNIQYF
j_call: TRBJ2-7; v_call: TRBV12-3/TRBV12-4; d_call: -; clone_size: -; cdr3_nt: TGTGCCAGCAGTTTAGAGGGTCCAGTAGGGATCGACGAGCAGTACTTC; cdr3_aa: CASSLEGPVGIDEQYF
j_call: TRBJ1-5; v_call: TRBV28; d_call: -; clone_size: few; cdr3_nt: TGTGCCAGCAGTTTAACGTATCAGCCCCAGCATTTT; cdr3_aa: CASSLTYQPQHF
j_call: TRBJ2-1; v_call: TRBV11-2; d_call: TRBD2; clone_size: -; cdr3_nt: TGTGCCAGCAGCTTAACCAGCGGGGGGCTCCTCCCTTCCTACAATGAGCAGTTCTTC; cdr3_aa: CASSLTSGGLLPSYNEQFF
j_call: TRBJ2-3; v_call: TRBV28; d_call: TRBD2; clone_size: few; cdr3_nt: TGTGCCAGCAGTTTGACAGTAGCGGGGGGGTTCACAGATACGCAGTATTTT; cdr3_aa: CASSLTVAGGFTDTQYF
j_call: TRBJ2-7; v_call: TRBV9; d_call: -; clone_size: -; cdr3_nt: TGTGCCAGCAGCGTAGAGGGAAGGGACGGCACCTACGAGCAGTACTTC; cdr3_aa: CASSVEGRDGTYEQYF
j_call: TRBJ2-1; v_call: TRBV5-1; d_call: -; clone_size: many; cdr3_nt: TGCGCCAGCAGCTTGCCGGATTCAGCCTACAATGAGCAGTTCTTC; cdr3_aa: CASSLPDSAYNEQFF
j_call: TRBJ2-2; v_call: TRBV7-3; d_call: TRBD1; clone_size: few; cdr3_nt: TGTGCCAGCAGCTTAACCGGGACAGGGCAGAACACCGGGGAGCTGTTTTTT; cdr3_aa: CASSLTGTGQNTGELFF
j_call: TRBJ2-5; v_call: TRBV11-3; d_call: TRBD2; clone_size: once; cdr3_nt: TGTGCCAGCAGCGCTAGGGGGACTAGCAGAGATGGAGAGACCCAGTACTTC; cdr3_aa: CASSARGTSRDGETQYF
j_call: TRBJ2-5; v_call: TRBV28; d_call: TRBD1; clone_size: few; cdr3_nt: TGTGCCAGCAGTTTGTTGGGACAGGGGACCTGGGGCCAAGAGACCCAGTACTTC; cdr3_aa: CASSLLGQGTWGQETQYF
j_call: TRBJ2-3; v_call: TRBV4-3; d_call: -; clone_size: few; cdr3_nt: TGCGCCAGCTCCGCGCAGGGGGGCTCAGATACGCAGTATTTT; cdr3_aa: CASSAQGGSDTQYF
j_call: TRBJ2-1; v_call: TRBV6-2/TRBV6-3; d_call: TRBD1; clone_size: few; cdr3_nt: TGTGCCAGCACCTCCCCGAGACAGGGATTCCATGAGCAGTTCTTC; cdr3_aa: CASTSPRQGFHEQFF
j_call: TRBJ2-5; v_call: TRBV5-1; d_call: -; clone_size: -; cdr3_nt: TGCGCCAGCAGCCCCCAAGGACGAGGGGAAGAGACCCAGTACTTC; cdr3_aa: CASSPQGRGEETQYF
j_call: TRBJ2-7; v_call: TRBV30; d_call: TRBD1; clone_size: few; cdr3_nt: TGTGCCTGGCGCCAGACAGGGGTCTACGAGCAGTACTTC; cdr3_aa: CAWRQTGVYEQYF
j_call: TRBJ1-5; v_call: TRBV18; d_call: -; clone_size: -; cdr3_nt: TGTGCCAGCTCACCACCGGGGGATCAGCCCCAGCATTTT; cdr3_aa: CASSPPGDQPQHF
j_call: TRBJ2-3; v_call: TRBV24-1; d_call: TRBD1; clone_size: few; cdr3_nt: TGTGCCACCAGTGAGCAGGGGGCTAGCACAGATACGCAGTATTTT; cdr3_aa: CATSEQGASTDTQYF
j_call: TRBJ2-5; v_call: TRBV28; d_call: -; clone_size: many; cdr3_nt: TGTGCCAGCAACTCGGGACACCCCGGGACCCAGTACTTC; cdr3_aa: CASNSGHPGTQYF
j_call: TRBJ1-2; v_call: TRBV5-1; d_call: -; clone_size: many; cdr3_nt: TGCGCCAGCAGCTTAGGGGAACACTATGGCTACACCTTC; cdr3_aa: CASSLGEHYGYTF
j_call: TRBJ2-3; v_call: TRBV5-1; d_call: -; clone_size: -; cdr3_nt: TGCGCCAGCAGAGGGGGAACTAGCGTCTCTACAGATACGCAGTATTTT; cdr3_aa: CASRGGTSVSTDTQYF
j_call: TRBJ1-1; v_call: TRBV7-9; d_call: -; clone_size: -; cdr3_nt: TGTGCCAGCAGCTTAGAGGGGCAAAGTGGCACTGAAGCTTTCTTT; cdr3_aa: CASSLEGQSGTEAFF
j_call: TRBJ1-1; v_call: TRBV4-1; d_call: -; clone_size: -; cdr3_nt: TGCGCCAGCAGCCGCCTAGGGGAGACAACTGAAGCTTTCTTT; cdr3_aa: CASSRLGETTEAFF
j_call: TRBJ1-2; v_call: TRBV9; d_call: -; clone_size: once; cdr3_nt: TGTGCCAGCAGCCCAGACGATAACTATGGCTACACCTTC; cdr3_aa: CASSPDDNYGYTF
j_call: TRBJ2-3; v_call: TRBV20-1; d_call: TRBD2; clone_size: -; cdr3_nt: TGCAGTGCCCCCGGTCGGGGGGCAGATACGCAGTATTTT; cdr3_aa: CSAPGRGADTQYF
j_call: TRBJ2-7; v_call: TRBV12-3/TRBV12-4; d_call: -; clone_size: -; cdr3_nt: TGTGCCAGCAGTTTGGAGGGACCCCTGGTCGAGCAGTACTTC; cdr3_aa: CASSLEGPLVEQYF
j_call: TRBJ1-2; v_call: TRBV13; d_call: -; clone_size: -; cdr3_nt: TGTGCCAGCAGCCGCGAGGCGGGGAACTATGGCTACACCTTC; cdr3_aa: CASSREAGNYGYTF
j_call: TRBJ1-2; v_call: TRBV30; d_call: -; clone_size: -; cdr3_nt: TGTGCCTGGGGCGTCGGGGGGGCAGGAGGCTACACCTTC; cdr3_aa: CAWGVGGAGGYTF
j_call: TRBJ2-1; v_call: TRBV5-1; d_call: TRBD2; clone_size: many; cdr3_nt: TGCGCCAGCAGCTTGGCTAGCGGAGCCTACAATGAGCAGTTCTTC; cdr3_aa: CASSLASGAYNEQFF
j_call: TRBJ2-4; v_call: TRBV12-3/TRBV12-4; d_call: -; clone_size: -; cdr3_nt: TGTGCCAGCAGTTCCCCAGGAGAGAAAAACATTCAGTACTTC; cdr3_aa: CASSSPGEKNIQYF
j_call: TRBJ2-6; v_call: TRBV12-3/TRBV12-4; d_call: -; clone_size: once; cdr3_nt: TGTGCCCGCACTCGGACCGGGGCCAACGTCCTGACTTTC; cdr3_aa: CARTRTGANVLTF
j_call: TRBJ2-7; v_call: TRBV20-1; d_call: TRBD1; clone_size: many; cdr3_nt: TGCAGTGCTAGACGGGACAGGGCTTTCGAGCAGTACTTC; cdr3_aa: CSARRDRAFEQYF
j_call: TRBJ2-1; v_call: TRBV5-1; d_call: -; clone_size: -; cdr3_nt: TGCGCCAGCAGCCCTGACTTAGCGACCCTGGTTGTTGAGCAGTTCTTC; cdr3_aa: CASSPDLATLVVEQFF
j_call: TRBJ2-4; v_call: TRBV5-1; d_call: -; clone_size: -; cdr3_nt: TGCGCCAGCAGCTTGGCAGGGATGGGAAACATTCAGTACTTC; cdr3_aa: CASSLAGMGNIQYF
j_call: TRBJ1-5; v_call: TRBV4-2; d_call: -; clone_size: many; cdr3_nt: TGTGCCAGCAGCCAAGAGACATCTAGCAATCAGCCCCAGCATTTT; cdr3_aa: CASSQETSSNQPQHF
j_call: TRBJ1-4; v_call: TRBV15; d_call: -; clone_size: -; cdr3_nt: TGTGCCACCAGCAGAGGATGCTATGAAAAACTGTTTTTT; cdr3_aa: CATSRGCYEKLFF
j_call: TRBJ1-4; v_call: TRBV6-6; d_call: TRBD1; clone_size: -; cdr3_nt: TGTGCCAGCAGTCATGGGGACAGGGTGACAGAAAAACTGTTTTTT; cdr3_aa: CASSHGDRVTEKLFF
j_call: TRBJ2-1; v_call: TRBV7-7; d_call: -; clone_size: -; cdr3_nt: TGTGCCAGCAGCGCATTGTGGAACAATGAGCAGTTCTTC; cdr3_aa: CASSALWNNEQFF
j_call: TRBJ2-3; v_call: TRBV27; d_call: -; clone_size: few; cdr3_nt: TGTGCCAGTCAGGGTTCTCGGGGAACGCAGTATTTT; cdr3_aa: CASQGSRGTQYF